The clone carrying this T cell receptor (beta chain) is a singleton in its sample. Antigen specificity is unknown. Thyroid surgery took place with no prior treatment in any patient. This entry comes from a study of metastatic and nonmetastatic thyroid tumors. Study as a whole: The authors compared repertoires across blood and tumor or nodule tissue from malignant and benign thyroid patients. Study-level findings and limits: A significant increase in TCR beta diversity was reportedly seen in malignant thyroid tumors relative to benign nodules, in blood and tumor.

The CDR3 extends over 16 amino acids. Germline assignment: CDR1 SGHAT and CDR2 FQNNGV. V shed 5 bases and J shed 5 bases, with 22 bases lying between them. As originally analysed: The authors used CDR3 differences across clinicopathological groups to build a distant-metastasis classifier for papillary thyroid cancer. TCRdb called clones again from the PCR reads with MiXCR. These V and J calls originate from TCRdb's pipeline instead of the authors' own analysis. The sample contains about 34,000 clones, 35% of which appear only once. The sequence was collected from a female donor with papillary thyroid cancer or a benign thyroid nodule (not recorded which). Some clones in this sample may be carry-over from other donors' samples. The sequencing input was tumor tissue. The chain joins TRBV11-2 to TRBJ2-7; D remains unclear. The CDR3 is CASSPPSLPGSDEQYF. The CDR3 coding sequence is TGTGCCAGCAGCCCTCCCAGCCTGCCTGGTTCTGACGAGCAGTACTTC.